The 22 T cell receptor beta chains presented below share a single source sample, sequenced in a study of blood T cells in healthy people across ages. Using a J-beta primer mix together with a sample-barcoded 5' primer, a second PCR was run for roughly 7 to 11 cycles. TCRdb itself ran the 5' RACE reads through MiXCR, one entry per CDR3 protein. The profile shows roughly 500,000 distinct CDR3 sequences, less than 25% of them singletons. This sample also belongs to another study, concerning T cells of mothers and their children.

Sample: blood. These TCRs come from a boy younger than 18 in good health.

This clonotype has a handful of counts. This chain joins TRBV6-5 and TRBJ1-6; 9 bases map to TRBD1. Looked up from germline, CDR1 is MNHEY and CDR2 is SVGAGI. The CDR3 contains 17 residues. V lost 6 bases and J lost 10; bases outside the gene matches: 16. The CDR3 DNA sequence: TGTGCCAGCAGAAACTCCGCGACAGGGGGTAGTAACTCACCCCTCCACTTT. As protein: CASRNSATGGSNSPLHF.

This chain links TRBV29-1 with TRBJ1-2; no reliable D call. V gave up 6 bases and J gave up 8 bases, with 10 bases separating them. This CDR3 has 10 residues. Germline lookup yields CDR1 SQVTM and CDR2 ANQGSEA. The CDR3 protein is CSVNSGGYTF. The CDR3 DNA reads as TGCAGCGTCAACAGCGGAGGCTACACCTTC.

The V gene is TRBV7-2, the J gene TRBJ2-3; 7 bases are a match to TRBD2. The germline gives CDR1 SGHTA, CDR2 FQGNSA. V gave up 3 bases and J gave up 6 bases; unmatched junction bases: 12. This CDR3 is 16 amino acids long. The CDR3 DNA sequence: TGTGCCAGCAGCTTCTTGGCGGGGGAGGTGGTGGATACGCAGTATTTT. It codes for CASSFLAGEVVDTQYF.

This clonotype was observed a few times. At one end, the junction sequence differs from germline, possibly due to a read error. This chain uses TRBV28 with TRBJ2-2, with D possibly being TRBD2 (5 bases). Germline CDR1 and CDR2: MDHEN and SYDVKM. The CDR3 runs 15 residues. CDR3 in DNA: TGTGCCAGCAGTTGGCTCGGGATTTACACCGGGGAGCTGGTTTTT. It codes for CASSWLGIYTGELVF.

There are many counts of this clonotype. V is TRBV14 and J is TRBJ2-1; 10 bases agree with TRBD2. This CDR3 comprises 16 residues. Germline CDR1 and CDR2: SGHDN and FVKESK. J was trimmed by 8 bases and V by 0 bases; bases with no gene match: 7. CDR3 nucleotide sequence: TGTGCCAGCAGCCAAGAGTCGGGGACTAGCGTATATGAGCAGTTCTTC. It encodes CASSQESGTSVYEQFF.

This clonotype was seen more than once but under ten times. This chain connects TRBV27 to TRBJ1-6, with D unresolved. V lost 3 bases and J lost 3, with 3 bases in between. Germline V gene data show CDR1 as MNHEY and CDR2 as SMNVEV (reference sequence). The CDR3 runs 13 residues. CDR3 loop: CASSFGYNSPLHF. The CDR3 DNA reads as TGTGCCAGCAGTTTCGGCTATAATTCACCCCTCCACTTT.

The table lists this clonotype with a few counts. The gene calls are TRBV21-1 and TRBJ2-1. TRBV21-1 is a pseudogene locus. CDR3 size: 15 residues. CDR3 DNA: TGTGCCAGCAGCAAAGGGACCGCCGCCTACAATGAGCAGTTCTTC. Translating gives CASSKGTAAYNEQFF.

The CDR3: CASRHLGTGKGNEQYF. The CDR3 bases are TGTGCCAGCAGGCACCTTGGGACAGGGAAAGGGAACGAGCAGTACTTC. The chain recombines TRBV12-3 or TRBV12-4 with TRBJ2-7; 9 bases are shared with TRBD1. J lost 5 bases, V lost 6 bases, and 14 bases had no gene match. There are 16 residues in the CDR3.

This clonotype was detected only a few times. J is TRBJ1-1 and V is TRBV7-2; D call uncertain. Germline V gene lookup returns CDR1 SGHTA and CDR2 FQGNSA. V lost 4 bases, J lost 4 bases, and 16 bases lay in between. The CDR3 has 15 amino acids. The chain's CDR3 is CASSSQPLPGTEAFF. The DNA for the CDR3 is TGTGCCAGCAGCTCACAACCACTCCCGGGCACTGAAGCTTTCTTT.

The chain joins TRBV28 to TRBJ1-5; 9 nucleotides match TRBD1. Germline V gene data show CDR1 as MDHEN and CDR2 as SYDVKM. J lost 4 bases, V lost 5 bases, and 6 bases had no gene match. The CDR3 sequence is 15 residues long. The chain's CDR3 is CASSPQGALNQPQHF. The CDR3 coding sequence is TGTGCCAGCAGTCCACAGGGGGCACTGAATCAGCCCCAGCATTTT.

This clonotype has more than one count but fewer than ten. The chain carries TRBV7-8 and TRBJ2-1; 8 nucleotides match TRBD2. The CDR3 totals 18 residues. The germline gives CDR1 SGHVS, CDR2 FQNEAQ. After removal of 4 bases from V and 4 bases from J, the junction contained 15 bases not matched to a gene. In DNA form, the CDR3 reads TGTGCCAGCAGCTCACGGGGGGGCCGATTCATGGGTTACAATGAGCAGTTCTTC. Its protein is CASSSRGGRFMGYNEQFF.

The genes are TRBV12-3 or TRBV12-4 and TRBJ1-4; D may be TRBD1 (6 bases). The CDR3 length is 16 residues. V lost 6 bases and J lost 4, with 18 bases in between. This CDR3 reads CASSRSRTVFNEKLFF. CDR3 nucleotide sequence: TGTGCCAGCAGCCGAAGCCGGACAGTCTTTAATGAAAAACTGTTTTTT.

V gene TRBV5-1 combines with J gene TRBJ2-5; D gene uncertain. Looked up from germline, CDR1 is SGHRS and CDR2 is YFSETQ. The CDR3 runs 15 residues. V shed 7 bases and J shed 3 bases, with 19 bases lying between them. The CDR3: CASCCSREPKETQYF. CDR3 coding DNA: TGCGCCAGCTGTTGTTCCAGAGAGCCTAAAGAGACCCAGTACTTC. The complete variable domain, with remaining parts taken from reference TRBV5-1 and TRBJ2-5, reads KAGVTQTPRYLIKTRGQQVTLSCSPISGHRSVSWYQQTPGQGLQFLFEYFSETQRNKGNFPGRFSGRQFSNSRSEMNVSTLELGDSALYLCASCCSREPKETQYFGPGTRLLVL.

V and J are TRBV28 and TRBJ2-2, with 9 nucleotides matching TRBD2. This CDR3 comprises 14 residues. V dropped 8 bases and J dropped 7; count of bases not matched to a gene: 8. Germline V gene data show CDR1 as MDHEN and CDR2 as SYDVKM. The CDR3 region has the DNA TGTGCCAGCTCGCGGGGGGGAGAAGGCGGGGAGCTGTTTTTT. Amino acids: CASSRGGEGGELFF.

The CDR3 is CASSLAGDPRGAQYF. The CDR3 DNA is TGTGCCAGCAGCTTGGCGGGAGACCCCCGCGGGGCCCAGTACTTC. The chain couples TRBV9 to TRBJ2-5, with TRBD2 matching over 7 bases. The V and J ends lost 4 bases and 9 bases, in that order; junction bases with no gene match: 15. The V gene's germline CDR1 is SGDLS and CDR2 YYNGEE. The CDR3 length is 15 residues.

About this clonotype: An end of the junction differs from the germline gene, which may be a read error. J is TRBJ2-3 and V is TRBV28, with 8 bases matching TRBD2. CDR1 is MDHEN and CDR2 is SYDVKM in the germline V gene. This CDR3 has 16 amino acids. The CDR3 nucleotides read TGTGCCAGCAGTTTACCCAAGCGGACTAGCACAGATACACAGTATTTT. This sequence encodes CASSLPKRTSTDTQYF.

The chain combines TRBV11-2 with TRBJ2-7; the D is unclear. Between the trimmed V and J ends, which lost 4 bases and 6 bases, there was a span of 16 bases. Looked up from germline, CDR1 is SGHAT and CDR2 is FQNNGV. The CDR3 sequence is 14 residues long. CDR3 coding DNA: TGTGCCAGCAGCTATTCAGACCGGTTAGGCGAGCAGTACTTC. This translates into CASSYSDRLGEQYF.

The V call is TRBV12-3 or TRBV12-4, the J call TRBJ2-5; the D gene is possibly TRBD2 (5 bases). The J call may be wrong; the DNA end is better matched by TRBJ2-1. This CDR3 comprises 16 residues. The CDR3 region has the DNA TGTGCCAGCAGTTTAGTAGCCCCCGGGATAATCAATGAGCAGTTCTTC. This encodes CASSLVAPGIINEQFF.

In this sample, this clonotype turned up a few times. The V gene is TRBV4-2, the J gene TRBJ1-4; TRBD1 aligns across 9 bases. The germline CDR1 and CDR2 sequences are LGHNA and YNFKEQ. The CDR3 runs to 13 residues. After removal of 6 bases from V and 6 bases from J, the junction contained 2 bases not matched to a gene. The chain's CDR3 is CASRRTGDEKLFF. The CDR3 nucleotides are TGTGCCAGCAGGCGGACAGGGGATGAAAAACTGTTTTTT.

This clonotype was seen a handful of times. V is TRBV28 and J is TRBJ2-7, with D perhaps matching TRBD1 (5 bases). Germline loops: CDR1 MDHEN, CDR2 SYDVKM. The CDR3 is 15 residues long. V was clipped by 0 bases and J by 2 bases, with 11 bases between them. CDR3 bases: TGTGCCAGCAGTTTATGGGGGCTTTACGCCTACGAGCAGTACTTC. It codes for CASSLWGLYAYEQYF.

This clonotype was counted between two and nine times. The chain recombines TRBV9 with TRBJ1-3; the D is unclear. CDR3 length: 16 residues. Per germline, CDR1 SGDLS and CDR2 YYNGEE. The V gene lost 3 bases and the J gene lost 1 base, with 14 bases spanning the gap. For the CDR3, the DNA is TGTGCCAGCAGCGGGGGAAGGGATAGATCTGGAAACACCATATATTTT. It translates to CASSGGRDRSGNTIYF.

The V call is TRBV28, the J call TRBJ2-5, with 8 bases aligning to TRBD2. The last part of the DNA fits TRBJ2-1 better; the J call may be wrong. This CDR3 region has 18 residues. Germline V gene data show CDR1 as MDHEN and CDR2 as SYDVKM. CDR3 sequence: CASSSRWLSGVSYNEQFF. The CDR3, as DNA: TGTGCCAGCAGTTCGCGCTGGCTTAGCGGGGTATCCTACAATGAGCAGTTCTTC.